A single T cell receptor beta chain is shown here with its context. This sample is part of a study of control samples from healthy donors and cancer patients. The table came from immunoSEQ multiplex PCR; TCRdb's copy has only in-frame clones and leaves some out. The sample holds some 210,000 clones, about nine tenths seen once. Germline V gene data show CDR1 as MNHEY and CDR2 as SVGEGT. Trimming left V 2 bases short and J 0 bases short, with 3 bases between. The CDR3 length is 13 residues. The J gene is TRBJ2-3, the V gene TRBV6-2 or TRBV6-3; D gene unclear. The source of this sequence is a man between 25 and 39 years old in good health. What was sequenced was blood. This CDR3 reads CASSYGSTDTQYF. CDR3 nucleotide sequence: TGTGCCAGCAGTTACGGTAGCACAGATACGCAGTATTTT.